Shown below are 6 T cell receptor beta chains from a single sample sequenced in a study of blood T cell repertoires in COVID-19. Method: immunoSEQ multiplex PCR; TCRdb's copy keeps in-frame clones and lacks some. The sample includes fewer than 150,000 clones, about four fifths seen only once; the top ten take 5.5% to 8%. Material for sequencing was peripheral blood. The receptors were sampled from a human donor in a cohort sampled during active COVID-19.

The chain joins TRBV7-8 to TRBJ2-7; D might be TRBD1 (5 bases). CDR1 SGHVS and CDR2 FQNEAQ come from the germline V gene. The CDR3 length is 17 residues. V gave up 5 bases and J gave up 3 bases, with 23 bases separating them. The CDR3 DNA is TGTGCCAGCAGCGCGCGAACCCCGGGCAGGGCGTTCTACGAGCAGTACTTC. It encodes CASSARTPGRAFYEQYF.

The chain couples TRBV10-3 to TRBJ2-7; 11 nucleotides line up with TRBD2. The CDR3 is 15 amino acids. Germline V CDR1 and CDR2: ENHRY, SYGVKD. Trimming at V came to 6 bases and at J to 2 bases, leaving 6 bases not matched to a gene. The CDR3 sequence is CAIRDTSGGPYEQYF. CDR3 nucleotides: TGTGCCATCAGGGATACTAGCGGGGGTCCCTACGAGCAGTACTTC.

This chain connects TRBV5-4 to TRBJ2-5, with TRBD2 matching 7 bases. J was trimmed by 4 bases and V by 2 bases; bases with no gene match: 5. The germline gives CDR1 SGHNT, CDR2 YYREEE (reference sequence). CDR3 size: 14 residues. The CDR3 spells CASSLPGLRETQYF. CDR3 coding DNA: TGTGCCAGCAGCTTACCGGGACTACGAGAGACCCAGTACTTC.

Here the CDR3 reads CASSYRREETQYF. CDR3 bases: TGTGCCAGCAGCTACCGACGGGAAGAGACCCAGTACTTC. The J gene is TRBJ2-5, the V gene TRBV7-2; D is unresolved. Germline values: CDR1 SGHTA, CDR2 FQGNSA. The CDR3 has 13 amino acids. Trimming took off 4 bases at V and 3 bases at J, with 9 bases between the two ends.

This chain uses TRBV11-3 with TRBJ2-4; 16 bases align to TRBD2. J was trimmed by 0 bases and V by 3 bases; bases with no gene match: 2. The CDR3 extends over 18 amino acids. Germline CDR1 SGHNT, CDR2 YENEEA. The CDR3 sequence: CASSLGLAGGKAKNIQYF. CDR3 DNA: TGTGCCAGCAGCTTGGGACTAGCGGGGGGGAAAGCCAAAAACATTCAGTACTTC.

The chain recombines TRBV30 with TRBJ1-2, with D tentatively TRBD1 (5 bases). The CDR3 has 16 residues. CDR1 is GTSNPN and CDR2 is SVGIG in the germline V gene (reference sequence). The V end was cut by 3 bases, the J end by 2 bases, with 19 bases between. CDR3 in amino acids: CAWRGPLSGDNYGYTF. Written as DNA, the CDR3 is TGTGCCTGGAGAGGCCCATTGTCGGGGGACAACTATGGCTACACCTTC.